Below are 2 T cell receptor beta chains sequenced from a single sample in a study of CD8 T cells in Susac syndrome. RNA in amounts of 0.5 to 1 ug was reverse transcribed with random hexamers. TCRdb re-called the immunoSEQ multiplex PCR reads with MiXCR, one entry per CDR3 protein. The sample lists about 94,000 distinct CDR3 sequences, roughly 94% occurring once. The source material was CD4+ T cells from PBMCs. These receptors all come from a human donor with Susac syndrome.

The CDR3 DNA sequence: TGCAGTGCTAGACAAGGGGAGTGGGAGACCCAGTACTTC. Amino acid sequence: CSARQGEWETQYF. The rearrangement uses TRBV20-1 and TRBJ2-5, with D possibly being TRBD1 or TRBD2 (5 bases each). The CDR3 covers 13 residues. V lost 2 bases, J lost 5 bases, and 12 bases lay in between. Germline values: CDR1 DFQATT, CDR2 SNEGSKA (reference sequence).

There are a few counts of this clonotype. This chain connects TRBV5-1 to TRBJ2-7; no reliable D call. Germline V gives CDR1 SGHRS, CDR2 YFSETQ. V lost 2 bases and J 5 bases, leaving 14 bases between the germline ends. The CDR3 has 14 residues. The CDR3 sequence: CASSFGSQSNEQYF. The CDR3, as DNA: TGCGCCAGCAGCTTCGGCAGCCAAAGCAACGAGCAGTACTTC.